These T cell receptor beta chains were read from a single sample in a study of OX40 agonist ivuxolimab in advanced cancers. Using immunoSEQ multiplex PCR, the repertoire was profiled, and TCRdb retains in-frame clones only, with some absent. The sample carries fewer than 80,000 clones, 70% to 85% recorded once. The material was CD4+ or CD8+ T cells sorted from blood, obtained in a trial of the OX40 agonist ivuxolimab. These receptors all stem from an adult with an advanced solid tumor such as melanoma, head and neck, liver or kidney cancer. The CDR3 runs from the conserved cysteine through the conserved F or W. The D gene is left open where the match is weak. Not every row has a clone size; where given, it reads once, few, many or a size class.

d_call: .
v_call: TRBV9
clone_size: .
j_call: TRBJ1-3
cdr3_nt: TGTGCCAGCAGCCCGGGGTTAGCTGGAAACACCATATATTTT
cdr3_aa: CASSPGLAGNTIYF

d_call: .
v_call: TRBV4-3
clone_size: .
j_call: TRBJ2-7
cdr3_nt: TGCGCCAGCAGCCAAGGATGGGGGAGCTCCTACGAGCAGTACTTC
cdr3_aa: CASSQGWGSSYEQYF

d_call: .
v_call: TRBV5-4
clone_size: .
j_call: TRBJ2-3
cdr3_nt: TGTGCCAGCGGGGAAGATACGCAGTATTTT
cdr3_aa: CASGEDTQYF

d_call: .
v_call: TRBV12-5
clone_size: .
j_call: TRBJ1-2
cdr3_nt: TGTGCTAGTGGTTTGGTAGAGGGGATCGCTAACTATGGCTACACCTTC
cdr3_aa: CASGLVEGIANYGYTF

d_call: TRBD1
v_call: TRBV6-5
clone_size: .
j_call: TRBJ2-7
cdr3_nt: TGTGCCAGCAGGAAGGAGGACAGGCTCTACGAGCAGTACTTC
cdr3_aa: CASRKEDRLYEQYF

d_call: TRBD1
v_call: TRBV6-6
clone_size: .
j_call: TRBJ1-2
cdr3_nt: TGTGCCAGCACCAACCCGGGACAGACCAACTATGGCTACACCTTC
cdr3_aa: CASTNPGQTNYGYTF

d_call: TRBD1
v_call: TRBV7-2
clone_size: .
j_call: TRBJ2-1
cdr3_nt: TGTGCCAGCAGCTTAGGGGGACAGGGTTCGAGCAATGAGCAGTTCTTC
cdr3_aa: CASSLGGQGSSNEQFF

d_call: .
v_call: TRBV4-1
clone_size: .
j_call: TRBJ1-1
cdr3_nt: TGCGCCAGCAGCCAAGATCGGTCAGGATCGAACACTGAAGCTTTCTTT
cdr3_aa: CASSQDRSGSNTEAFF

d_call: .
v_call: TRBV4-1
clone_size: .
j_call: TRBJ1-4
cdr3_nt: TGCGCCAGCAGCCAAATTAGCCAGGCTAATGAAAAACTGTTTTTT
cdr3_aa: CASSQISQANEKLFF

d_call: .
v_call: TRBV4-3
clone_size: .
j_call: TRBJ1-4
cdr3_nt: TGCGCCAGCAGCCAAAAACAGGGAGGTGGTGAAAAACTGTTTTTT
cdr3_aa: CASSQKQGGGEKLFF

d_call: TRBD1
v_call: TRBV19
clone_size: .
j_call: TRBJ1-2
cdr3_nt: TGTGCCAGTAGTACGGGACAGGGGGTTGATGGCTACACCTTC
cdr3_aa: CASSTGQGVDGYTF

d_call: TRBD2
v_call: TRBV4-1
clone_size: .
j_call: TRBJ2-1
cdr3_nt: TGCGCCAGCAGCCAAGTTCGGGGGGGAGGCTACAATGAGCAGTTCTTC
cdr3_aa: CASSQVRGGGYNEQFF

d_call: .
v_call: TRBV5-6
clone_size: once
j_call: TRBJ1-5
cdr3_nt: TGTGCCAGCAGCTTGGGGGGCAGGCCCGATCAGCCCCAGCATTTT
cdr3_aa: CASSLGGRPDQPQHF

d_call: .
v_call: TRBV5-4
clone_size: .
j_call: TRBJ2-3
cdr3_nt: TGTGCCAGCAGCTGGGCCGGGGCGGCAGGTGATACGCAGTATTTT
cdr3_aa: CASSWAGAAGDTQYF

d_call: TRBD2
v_call: TRBV7-9
clone_size: .
j_call: TRBJ2-5
cdr3_nt: TGTGCCAGCAGCTTATCACTAGCGGGGCTCGAGACCCAGTACTTC
cdr3_aa: CASSLSLAGLETQYF

d_call: TRBD2
v_call: TRBV11-2
clone_size: few
j_call: TRBJ2-7
cdr3_nt: TGTGCCAGCAGCCCCCACCGGACTAGTGGATACGAGCAGTACTTC
cdr3_aa: CASSPHRTSGYEQYF

d_call: .
v_call: TRBV7-9
clone_size: .
j_call: TRBJ2-7
cdr3_nt: TGTGCCAGCAGCCTGCTAGGGCCCTACGAGCAGTACTTC
cdr3_aa: CASSLLGPYEQYF

d_call: .
v_call: TRBV7-9
clone_size: .
j_call: TRBJ1-6
cdr3_nt: TGTGCCAGCACCAAGTCGGCGGGCCCTTATAATTCACCCCTCCACTTT
cdr3_aa: CASTKSAGPYNSPLHF

d_call: TRBD2
v_call: TRBV4-1
clone_size: .
j_call: TRBJ2-1
cdr3_nt: TGCGCCAGCAGCCAAGCTAGCGGACCCTACAATGAGCAGTTCTTC
cdr3_aa: CASSQASGPYNEQFF

d_call: TRBD2
v_call: TRBV11-2
clone_size: .
j_call: TRBJ2-7
cdr3_nt: TGTGCCAGCAGCATCCGACTAGCGGGGACGTCCTACGAGCAGTACTTC
cdr3_aa: CASSIRLAGTSYEQYF

d_call: .
v_call: TRBV19
clone_size: .
j_call: TRBJ2-5
cdr3_nt: TGTGCCAGTAGTATGGGACGGGGGCCCCAGGAGACCCAGTACTTC
cdr3_aa: CASSMGRGPQETQYF

d_call: .
v_call: TRBV7-8
clone_size: few
j_call: TRBJ1-3
cdr3_nt: TGTGCCAGCAGCTTGACTACAGGAAACTCTGGAAACACCATATATTTT
cdr3_aa: CASSLTTGNSGNTIYF

d_call: .
v_call: TRBV5-4
clone_size: .
j_call: TRBJ2-3
cdr3_nt: TGTGCCAGCAGCTTGGGCAGGGGGGTAAACACAGATACGCAGTATTTT
cdr3_aa: CASSLGRGVNTDTQYF

d_call: .
v_call: TRBV5-8
clone_size: .
j_call: TRBJ1-5
cdr3_nt: TGTGCCACCAGTCCCGGGACATATAGCAATCAGCCCCAGCATTTT
cdr3_aa: CATSPGTYSNQPQHF

d_call: TRBD1
v_call: TRBV13
clone_size: .
j_call: TRBJ2-2
cdr3_nt: TGTGCCAGCAAGCAGGGGGACACCGGGGAGCTGTTTTTT
cdr3_aa: CASKQGDTGELFF

d_call: .
v_call: TRBV21-1
clone_size: .
j_call: TRBJ1-1
cdr3_nt: TGTGCCAGCAGCTTAGTGGGGGCAGGGGAAGCTTTCTTT
cdr3_aa: CASSLVGAGEAFF

d_call: .
v_call: TRBV2
clone_size: .
j_call: TRBJ2-7
cdr3_nt: TGTGCCAGCAGGGTCGTTGGAGGCGAGCAGTACTTC
cdr3_aa: CASRVVGGEQYF

d_call: .
v_call: TRBV19
clone_size: .
j_call: TRBJ2-5
cdr3_nt: TGTGCCAGCAACATGGGGGAGACCCAGTACTTC
cdr3_aa: CASNMGETQYF

d_call: TRBD1
v_call: TRBV11-2
clone_size: many
j_call: TRBJ2-7
cdr3_nt: TGTGCCAGCAGCCTCTCGATCCGGGACAGGGGCTCCGAGCAGTACTTC
cdr3_aa: CASSLSIRDRGSEQYF

d_call: TRBD1
v_call: TRBV18
clone_size: .
j_call: TRBJ1-1
cdr3_nt: TGTGCCAGCTCAAGGGACAGGGGGCAGGATGGGACTGAAGCTTTCTTT
cdr3_aa: CASSRDRGQDGTEAFF

d_call: .
v_call: TRBV21-1
clone_size: .
j_call: TRBJ2-2
cdr3_nt: TGTGCCGTCAATAGGGGAGGTGTCAGCCGGGGGGAGCTGTTTTTT
cdr3_aa: CAVNRGGVSRGELFF

d_call: TRBD1
v_call: TRBV5-1
clone_size: .
j_call: TRBJ1-1
cdr3_nt: TGCGCCAGCAGCTTGGCCCCGCTTGGACAGGGAAGCACTGAAGCTTTCTTT
cdr3_aa: CASSLAPLGQGSTEAFF

d_call: .
v_call: TRBV10-3
clone_size: .
j_call: TRBJ2-7
cdr3_nt: TGTGCCATCAGTGGACGGAGACAGCGACCCTACGAGCAGTACTTC
cdr3_aa: CAISGRRQRPYEQYF

d_call: .
v_call: TRBV9
clone_size: .
j_call: TRBJ2-3
cdr3_nt: TGTGCCAGCAGCGTCTACAGAAGCACAGATACGCAGTATTTT
cdr3_aa: CASSVYRSTDTQYF

d_call: .
v_call: TRBV29-1
clone_size: .
j_call: TRBJ2-5
cdr3_nt: TGCAGCGTTGCGGACTTCCGTGGGGAGACCCAGTACTTC
cdr3_aa: CSVADFRGETQYF

d_call: .
v_call: TRBV4-3
clone_size: .
j_call: TRBJ2-3
cdr3_nt: TGCGCCAGCAGCCCTAGGGACGTGCAGGCAGATACGCAGTATTTT
cdr3_aa: CASSPRDVQADTQYF

d_call: .
v_call: TRBV12-5
clone_size: .
j_call: TRBJ1-1
cdr3_nt: TGTGCTAGTGGTCCGCAGGCCCCGGGGGTGAACACTGAAGCTTTCTTT
cdr3_aa: CASGPQAPGVNTEAFF

d_call: TRBD1
v_call: TRBV5-1
clone_size: .
j_call: TRBJ1-4
cdr3_nt: TGCGCCAGCAGCCCGGGACAGACAAATGAAAAACTGTTTTTT
cdr3_aa: CASSPGQTNEKLFF

d_call: .
v_call: TRBV19
clone_size: .
j_call: TRBJ1-4
cdr3_nt: TGTGCCAGTAGTCGGGGGGCTATGAATGAAAAACTGTTTTTT
cdr3_aa: CASSRGAMNEKLFF

d_call: .
v_call: TRBV7-9
clone_size: .
j_call: TRBJ2-1
cdr3_nt: TGTGCCAGCAGCTTAGCTCGGTCAGGCCCCGGCGATGAGCAGTTCTTC
cdr3_aa: CASSLARSGPGDEQFF

d_call: .
v_call: TRBV5-4
clone_size: .
j_call: TRBJ2-2
cdr3_nt: TGTGCCAGCAGCTTACCGGGACGGGGCTTGGTCGGGGAGCTGTTTTTT
cdr3_aa: CASSLPGRGLVGELFF

d_call: TRBD2
v_call: TRBV10-1
clone_size: once
j_call: TRBJ2-2
cdr3_nt: TGCGCCAGCGGGGGGGATACCGGGGAGCTGTTTTTT
cdr3_aa: CASGGDTGELFF

d_call: .
v_call: TRBV6-1
clone_size: .
j_call: TRBJ1-5
cdr3_nt: TGTGCCAGCACCCCATTCGGGGTGGCAGATCAGCCCCAGCATTTT
cdr3_aa: CASTPFGVADQPQHF

d_call: TRBD1
v_call: TRBV6-5
clone_size: .
j_call: TRBJ1-1
cdr3_nt: TGTGCCAGCAGTACAACAGGGGGCACAGCTGAAGCTTTCTTT
cdr3_aa: CASSTTGGTAEAFF

d_call: .
v_call: TRBV19
clone_size: .
j_call: TRBJ2-7
cdr3_nt: TGTGCCAGTAGTCCGGACAGCCTACTTTACTACGAGCAGTACTTC
cdr3_aa: CASSPDSLLYYEQYF

d_call: .
v_call: TRBV2
clone_size: .
j_call: TRBJ1-2
cdr3_nt: TGTGCGGGTAGGCAGTCAGCTAACTATGGCTACACCTTC
cdr3_aa: CAGRQSANYGYTF

d_call: .
v_call: TRBV4-3
clone_size: .
j_call: TRBJ2-2
cdr3_nt: TGCGCCAGCAGCCAAGATCAGAACACCGGGGAGCTGTTTTTT
cdr3_aa: CASSQDQNTGELFF

d_call: TRBD1
v_call: TRBV2
clone_size: .
j_call: TRBJ2-3
cdr3_nt: TGTGCCAGCAGCCCCCCCAGGGGGACGCAGTATTTT
cdr3_aa: CASSPPRGTQYF

d_call: TRBD1
v_call: TRBV7-9
clone_size: .
j_call: TRBJ1-1
cdr3_nt: TGTGCCAGCAGCAGCCGACAGGGGATGAGGAACACTGAAGCTTTCTTT
cdr3_aa: CASSSRQGMRNTEAFF

d_call: .
v_call: TRBV2
clone_size: .
j_call: TRBJ2-1
cdr3_nt: TGTGCCAGCGAACTGGCGGCCCATGAGCAGTTCTTC
cdr3_aa: CASELAAHEQFF

d_call: TRBD2
v_call: TRBV13
clone_size: .
j_call: TRBJ2-3
cdr3_nt: TGTGCCAGCAGTTTAGCGGGGTTGGGAGATACGCAGTATTTT
cdr3_aa: CASSLAGLGDTQYF

d_call: .
v_call: TRBV9
clone_size: .
j_call: TRBJ1-3
cdr3_nt: TGTGCCAGCAGCGTAGCCCATCGGCAGGGTGGAAACACCATATATTTT
cdr3_aa: CASSVAHRQGGNTIYF

d_call: TRBD1
v_call: TRBV5-1
clone_size: .
j_call: TRBJ2-7
cdr3_nt: TGCGCCAGCAGCTTGCAGGGGACAGGAAGCTCCTACGAGCAGTACTTC
cdr3_aa: CASSLQGTGSSYEQYF

d_call: .
v_call: TRBV6-6
clone_size: .
j_call: TRBJ2-3
cdr3_nt: TGTGCCAGCAGTAAGAGCACAGATACGCAGTATTTT
cdr3_aa: CASSKSTDTQYF

d_call: .
v_call: TRBV11-2
clone_size: .
j_call: TRBJ1-1
cdr3_nt: TGTGCCAGCAGCTTAGGGCGACAGGCCACTGAAGCTTTCTTT
cdr3_aa: CASSLGRQATEAFF

d_call: .
v_call: TRBV7-9
clone_size: few
j_call: TRBJ1-2
cdr3_nt: TGTGCCAGCAGCTCCGGGGTGGCCGGCCACTATGGCTACACCTTC
cdr3_aa: CASSSGVAGHYGYTF

d_call: .
v_call: TRBV28
clone_size: few
j_call: TRBJ1-1
cdr3_nt: TGTGCCACCTCTGGATGGAAAGACGGCACTGAAGCTTTCTTT
cdr3_aa: CATSGWKDGTEAFF

d_call: TRBD1
v_call: TRBV11-2
clone_size: once
j_call: TRBJ2-7
cdr3_nt: TGTGCCAGCAGCGACCGACAGGGCCCCTACGAGCAGTACTTC
cdr3_aa: CASSDRQGPYEQYF

d_call: TRBD1
v_call: TRBV5-6
clone_size: .
j_call: TRBJ1-2
cdr3_nt: TGTGCCAGCAGCCCAGGGGGTTCGGATAACTATGGCTACACCTTC
cdr3_aa: CASSPGGSDNYGYTF

d_call: TRBD1
v_call: TRBV6-6
clone_size: few
j_call: TRBJ2-3
cdr3_nt: TGTGCCAGCAAGACGGTGGGACAGGGGGTTGATACGCAGTATTTT
cdr3_aa: CASKTVGQGVDTQYF